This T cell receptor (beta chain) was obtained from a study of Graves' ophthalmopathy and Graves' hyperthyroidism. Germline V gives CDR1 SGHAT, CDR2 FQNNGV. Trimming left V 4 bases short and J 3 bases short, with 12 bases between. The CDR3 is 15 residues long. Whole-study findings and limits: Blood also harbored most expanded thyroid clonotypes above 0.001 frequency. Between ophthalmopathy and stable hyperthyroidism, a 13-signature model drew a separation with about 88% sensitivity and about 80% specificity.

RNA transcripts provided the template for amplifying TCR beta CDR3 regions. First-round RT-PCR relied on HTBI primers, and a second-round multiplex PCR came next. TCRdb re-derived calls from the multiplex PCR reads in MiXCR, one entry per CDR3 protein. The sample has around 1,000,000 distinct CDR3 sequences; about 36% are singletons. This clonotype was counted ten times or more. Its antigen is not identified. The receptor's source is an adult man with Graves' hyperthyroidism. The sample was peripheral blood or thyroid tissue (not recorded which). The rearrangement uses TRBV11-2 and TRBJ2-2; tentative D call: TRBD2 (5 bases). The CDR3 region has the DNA TGTGCCAGCAGCTGGGTGGCGCGGGACACCGGGGAGCTGTTTTTT. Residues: CASSWVARDTGELFF.